The 20 T cell receptor beta chains listed next were all sequenced from one sample in a study of technical replicates of blood from a handful of donors. Profiling relied on immunoSEQ multiplex PCR, and the TCRdb table lists in-frame clones only, not all of them. The data show around 80,000 clones, about 98% seen once. Source material: T cells isolated from PBMCs. The receptors shown here come from a human donor in good health.

The chain links TRBV5-1 to TRBJ1-2, with D hard to call. The CDR3 has 12 amino acids. V lost 4 bases and J lost 6, with 10 bases in between. Germline loops: CDR1 SGHRS, CDR2 YFSETQ. The CDR3 spells CASSAQENGYTF. Here the CDR3 DNA reads TGCGCCAGCAGCGCCCAGGAAAATGGCTACACCTTC.

V is TRBV5-1 and J is TRBJ2-7; 12 positions match TRBD2. V trimming: 6 bases; J trimming: 2 bases; junction bases outside the gene matches: 9. The CDR3 contains 16 residues. Germline V gene sequence: CDR1 SGHRS, CDR2 YFSETQ. CDR3 sequence reads: CASTSGLAGRPYEQYF. The CDR3 DNA reads TGCGCCAGCACATCGGGACTAGCGGGCCGTCCCTACGAGCAGTACTTC.

This clone was observed once. This sequence joins TRBV11-2 and TRBJ2-5, with 15 nucleotides matching TRBD2. The CDR3 length is 16 residues. Germline assignment: CDR1 SGHAT and CDR2 FQNNGV. V trimming: 3 bases; J trimming: 4 bases; junction bases outside the gene matches: 3. The CDR3 sequence: CASSLPGLAGGETQYF. The CDR3 DNA reads TGTGCCAGCAGCTTGCCGGGACTAGCGGGGGGAGAGACCCAGTACTTC.

The chain couples TRBV4-1 to TRBJ1-5; D is perhaps TRBD1 (5 bases). Deletions cut 0 bases from V and 0 bases from J, with 12 bases between. Germline V gene data show CDR1 as MGHRA and CDR2 as YSYEKL. CDR3 length equals 17 residues. The CDR3 nucleotides are TGCGCCAGCAGCCAAGAGTTAGGGGCTGGTAGCAATCAGCCCCAGCATTTT. This codes for CASSQELGAGSNQPQHF.

The rearrangement links TRBV6-1 to TRBJ1-5; D is unresolved. The length of the CDR3 is 14 residues. Germline V gene lookup returns CDR1 MNHNS and CDR2 SASEGT. V was trimmed by 0 bases and J by 6 bases, leaving 9 bases between them. The CDR3 nucleotides read TGTGCCAGCAGTGAAGCCTCGAGGGTTCAGCCCCAGCATTTT. It codes for CASSEASRVQPQHF.

This rearrangement joins TRBV10-1 to TRBJ2-5, with 7 bases identical to TRBD2. CDR1 and CDR2 from the germline V gene are WNHNN and SYGVQD (reference sequence). CDR3 length: 15 amino acids. Trimming took 0 bases from V and 7 from J; bases not matched to a gene: 8. DNA for the CDR3: TGCGCCAGCAGTGAGTCGGGACGACCGGGGGGGACCCAGTACTTC. Translation: CASSESGRPGGTQYF.

The chain links TRBV5-1 to TRBJ1-2; 7 bases are shared with TRBD1. CDR1 and CDR2 (germline): SGHRS, YFSETQ. The V gene end was trimmed by 5 bases and the J gene end by 1 base; junction bases not matched to a gene: 8. The CDR3 contains 15 residues. The CDR3 here is CASRLGTADNYGYTF. In DNA, the CDR3 is TGCGCCAGCAGGTTAGGGACAGCCGATAACTATGGCTACACCTTC. The full variable domain, its missing parts supplied by reference TRBV5-1 and TRBJ1-2, is KAGVTQTPRYLIKTRGQQVTLSCSPISGHRSVSWYQQTPGQGLQFLFEYFSETQRNKGNFPGRFSGRQFSNSRSEMNVSTLELGDSALYLCASRLGTADNYGYTFGSGTRLTVV.

The genes are TRBV28 and TRBJ1-2; D perhaps matches TRBD1 (6 bases). The CDR3 contains 16 residues. V shed 6 bases and J shed 4 bases, with 21 bases lying between them. Germline CDR1 MDHEN, CDR2 SYDVKM. This CDR3 reads CASREQGLNVLYGYTF. As DNA, the CDR3 is TGTGCCAGCAGGGAACAGGGATTAAATGTTCTCTATGGCTACACCTTC.

The chain recombines TRBV19 with TRBJ2-2; 10 bases map to TRBD2. Germline CDR1 reads LNHDA; CDR2 reads SQIVND (reference sequence). V trimming: 3 bases; J trimming: 2 bases; junction bases outside the gene matches: 6. This CDR3 has 17 residues. CDR3 nucleotide sequence: TGTGCCAGTAGTATCGAAGGACTAGCGGCAAACACCGGGGAGCTGTTTTTT. Translating it yields CASSIEGLAANTGELFF.

The chain uses TRBV7-9 and TRBJ1-5; D is unclear. The CDR3 has 13 amino acids. With 5 bases removed from V and 1 base from J, the gap between germline ends came to 6 bases. CDR1 SEHNR and CDR2 FQNEAQ come from the germline V gene (reference sequence). CDR3 in amino acids: CASSPGSNQPQHF. The DNA for the CDR3 is TGTGCCAGCAGCCCAGGAAGCAATCAGCCCCAGCATTTT.

The chain employs TRBV29-1 and TRBJ2-7, with a tentative D call TRBD1 (7 bases). CDR3 length: 13 amino acids. Germline loops: CDR1 SQVTM, CDR2 ANQGSEA. Trimming cost V 5 bases and J 4 bases, with 15 bases left between them. The CDR3: CSVSEGALYEQYF. As DNA, the CDR3 is TGCAGCGTTTCGGAGGGGGCCCTGTACGAGCAGTACTTC.

This rearrangement joins TRBV7-9 to TRBJ1-1; D gene uncertain. The V gene's germline CDR1 is SEHNR and CDR2 FQNEAQ (reference sequence). With 1 base removed from V and 8 bases from J, the gap between germline ends came to 8 bases. The CDR3 extends over 12 amino acids. CDR3 region: CASSLELPEAFF. The CDR3 DNA reads as TGTGCCAGCAGCTTAGAACTTCCCGAAGCTTTCTTT. Using reference TRBV7-9 and TRBJ1-1 for the parts outside the CDR3, the full variable domain is DTGVSQNPRHKITKRGQNVTFRCDPISEHNRLYWYRQTLGQGPEFLTYFQNEAQLEKSRLLSDRFSAERPKGSFSTLEIQRTEQGDSAMYLCASSLELPEAFFGQGTRLTVV.

This chain links TRBV5-8 with TRBJ1-5; TRBD1 matches 7 bases. The V gene end was trimmed by 3 bases and the J gene end by 5 bases; junction bases not matched to a gene: 20. From germline, CDR1 is SGHTS and CDR2 YDEGEE. The CDR3 is 19 residues long. CDR3 nucleotides: TGTGCCAGCAGCTCGGAGAGACAGGGCGCCGCCCCCCGGGATCAGCCCCAGCATTTT. Its protein product is CASSSERQGAAPRDQPQHF.

V gene TRBV19 combines with J gene TRBJ1-5, with D uncertain. Germline CDR1 reads LNHDA; CDR2 reads SQIVND (reference sequence). CDR3 length: 13 residues. The ends were cut back, 7 bases at V and 2 bases at J, with 9 bases in the middle. The CDR3 region is CASTVSGNQPQHF. CDR3 nucleotide sequence: TGTGCCAGTACCGTTTCTGGCAATCAGCCCCAGCATTTT.

The CDR3 bases are TGTGCCAGCAGTGAACTAGCGGGGGGGCCCGGGGAGCTGTTTTTT. It translates to CASSELAGGPGELFF. V and J are TRBV6-1 and TRBJ2-2; 12 bases align to TRBD2. Germline V lookup: CDR1 MNHNS, CDR2 SASEGT. The CDR3 totals 15 residues. Trimming at V came to 2 bases and at J to 6 bases, leaving 1 base not matched to a gene.

V is TRBV5-4 and J is TRBJ2-1; 9 bases fit TRBD2. Trimming removed 2 bases from V and 2 bases from J; junction bases left unmatched: 2. The CDR3 is made up of 15 amino acids. The germline gives CDR1 SGHNT, CDR2 YYREEE (reference sequence). The CDR3 coding sequence is TGTGCCAGCAGCTTTTCTAGCGGGACCTACAATGAGCAGTTCTTC. The encoded protein is CASSFSSGTYNEQFF. Full variable domain (outside the CDR3, taken from reference TRBV5-4 and TRBJ2-1): ETGVTQSPTHLIKTRGQQVTLRCSSQSGHNTVSWYQQALGQGPQFIFQYYREEENGRGNFPPRFSGLQFPNYSSELNVNALELDDSALYLCASSFSSGTYNEQFFGPGTRLTVL.

The chain couples TRBV4-2 to TRBJ2-7, with D perhaps matching TRBD2 (5 bases). Trimming pared 0 bases from V and 2 bases from J, leaving 11 bases between. Germline assignment: CDR1 LGHNA and CDR2 YNFKEQ. The CDR3 loop spans 15 amino acids. The CDR3 DNA reads as TGTGCCAGCAGCCAAGAATTACGGGGAGCCTACGAGCAGTACTTC. Protein sequence: CASSQELRGAYEQYF.

The chain joins TRBV5-5 to TRBJ2-7; TRBD1 is a possible D gene (6 bases). There are 16 residues in the CDR3. Per germline, CDR1 SGHKS and CDR2 YYEKEE (reference sequence). Trimming took 0 bases from V and 3 from J, leaving 16 bases between them. CDR3 loop: CASSLVGAGTHYEQYF. The CDR3 DNA is TGTGCCAGCAGCTTGGTGGGGGCCGGGACGCACTACGAGCAGTACTTC. Variable domain in full (rest from reference TRBV5-5 and TRBJ2-7): DAGVTQSPTHLIKTRGQQVTLRCSPISGHKSVSWYQQVLGQGPQFIFQYYEKEERGRGNFPDRFSARQFPNYSSELNVNALLLGDSALYLCASSLVGAGTHYEQYFGPGTRLTVT.

The chain couples TRBV9 to TRBJ2-3; 8 bases are a match to TRBD1. CDR1 is SGDLS and CDR2 is YYNGEE in the germline V gene. Trimming took 3 bases from V and 3 from J; bases not matched to a gene: 3. The CDR3 contains 14 residues. The CDR3 sequence is CASSARTGTDTQYF. Written as DNA, the CDR3 is TGTGCCAGCAGCGCCAGGACAGGGACAGATACGCAGTATTTT.

The V and J genes are TRBV29-1 and TRBJ2-3; 9 nucleotides line up with TRBD2. Germline V gene data show CDR1 as SQVTM and CDR2 as ANQGSEA. V dropped 7 bases and J dropped 1; count of bases not matched to a gene: 12. This CDR3 contains 16 residues. CDR3 DNA: TGCAGCGCAGCCGGGACTAGCACCTCTGGCACAGATACGCAGTATTTT. This sequence encodes CSAAGTSTSGTDTQYF.